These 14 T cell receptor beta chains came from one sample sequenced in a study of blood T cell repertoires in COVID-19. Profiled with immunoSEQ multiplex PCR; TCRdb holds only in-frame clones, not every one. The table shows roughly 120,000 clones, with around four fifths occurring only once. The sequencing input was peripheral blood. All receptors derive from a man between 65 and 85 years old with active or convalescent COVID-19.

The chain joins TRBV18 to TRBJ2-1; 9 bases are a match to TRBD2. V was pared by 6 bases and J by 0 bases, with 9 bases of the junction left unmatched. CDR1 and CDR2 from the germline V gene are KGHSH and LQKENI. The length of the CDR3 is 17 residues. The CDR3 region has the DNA TGTGCCAGCTCCCCATCGCATAGCGGGGGCTCCTACAATGAGCAGTTCTTC. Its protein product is CASSPSHSGGSYNEQFF.

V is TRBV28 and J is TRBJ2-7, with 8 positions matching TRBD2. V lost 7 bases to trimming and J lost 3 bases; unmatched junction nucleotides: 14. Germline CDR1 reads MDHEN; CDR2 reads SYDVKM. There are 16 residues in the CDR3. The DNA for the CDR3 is TGTGCCAGCAACCACGGGGGGGTAGGAACGATCTACGAGCAGTACTTC. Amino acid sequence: CASNHGGVGTIYEQYF.

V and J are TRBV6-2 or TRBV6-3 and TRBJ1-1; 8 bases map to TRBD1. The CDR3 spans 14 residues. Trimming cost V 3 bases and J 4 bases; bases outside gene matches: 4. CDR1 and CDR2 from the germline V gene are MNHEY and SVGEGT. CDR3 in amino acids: CASSYGQGFTEAFF. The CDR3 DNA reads TGTGCCAGCAGTTATGGACAGGGCTTCACTGAAGCTTTCTTT.

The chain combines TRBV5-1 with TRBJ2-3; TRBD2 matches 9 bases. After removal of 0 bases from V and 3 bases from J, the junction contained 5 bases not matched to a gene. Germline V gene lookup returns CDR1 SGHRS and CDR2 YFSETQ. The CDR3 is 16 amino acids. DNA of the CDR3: TGCGCCAGCAGCTTGGCCCTGACTAGCGGAACAGATACGCAGTATTTT. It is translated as CASSLALTSGTDTQYF.

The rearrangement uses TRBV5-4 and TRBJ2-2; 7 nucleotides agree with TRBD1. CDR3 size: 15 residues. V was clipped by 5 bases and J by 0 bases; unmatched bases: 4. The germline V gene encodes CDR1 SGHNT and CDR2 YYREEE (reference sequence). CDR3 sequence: CASRRDRSNTGELFF. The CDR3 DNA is TGTGCCAGCAGGAGGGACAGATCGAACACCGGGGAGCTGTTTTTT.

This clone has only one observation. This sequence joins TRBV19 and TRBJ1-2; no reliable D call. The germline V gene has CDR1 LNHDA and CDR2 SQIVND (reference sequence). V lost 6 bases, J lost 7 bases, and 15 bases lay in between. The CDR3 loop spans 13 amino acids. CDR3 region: CASSPPLGFGYTF. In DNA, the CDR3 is TGTGCCAGTAGCCCCCCACTAGGGTTTGGCTACACCTTC.

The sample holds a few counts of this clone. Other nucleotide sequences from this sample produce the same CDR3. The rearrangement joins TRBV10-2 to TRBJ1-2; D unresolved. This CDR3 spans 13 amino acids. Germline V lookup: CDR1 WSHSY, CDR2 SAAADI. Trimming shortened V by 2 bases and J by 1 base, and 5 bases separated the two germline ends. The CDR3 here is CASSERGNYGYTF. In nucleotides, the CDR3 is TGCGCCAGCAGTGAGCGGGGTAACTATGGCTACACCTTC.

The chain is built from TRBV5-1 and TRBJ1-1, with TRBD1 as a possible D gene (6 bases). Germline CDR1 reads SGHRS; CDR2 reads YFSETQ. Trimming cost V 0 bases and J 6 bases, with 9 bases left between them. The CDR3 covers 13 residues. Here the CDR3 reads CASSLVQGPEAFF. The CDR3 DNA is TGCGCCAGCAGCTTGGTACAGGGACCTGAAGCTTTCTTT.

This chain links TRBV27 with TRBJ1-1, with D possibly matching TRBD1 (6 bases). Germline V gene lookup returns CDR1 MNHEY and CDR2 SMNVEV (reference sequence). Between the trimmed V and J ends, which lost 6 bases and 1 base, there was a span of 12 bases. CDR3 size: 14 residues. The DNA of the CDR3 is TGTGCCAGCAGCCTCAGGGGTGCGAACACTGAAGCTTTCTTT. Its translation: CASSLRGANTEAFF.

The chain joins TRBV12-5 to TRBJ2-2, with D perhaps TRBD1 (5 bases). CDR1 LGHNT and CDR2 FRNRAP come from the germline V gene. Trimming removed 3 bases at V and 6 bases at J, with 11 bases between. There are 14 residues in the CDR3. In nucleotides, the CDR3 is TGTGCTAGTGGTTTCGAAGGGGTCTCCGGGGAGCTGTTTTTT. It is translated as CASGFEGVSGELFF.

The CDR3 region has the DNA TGCAGTGCTAGTTCCGGCAGCGGGGGCTACGAGCAGTACTTC. It is translated as CSASSGSGGYEQYF. This chain uses TRBV20-1 with TRBJ2-7, with 8 bases identical to TRBD2. Germline trimming cut 3 bases from V and 3 bases from J; bases unmatched to any gene: 7. CDR1 and CDR2 from the germline V gene are DFQATT and SNEGSKA (reference sequence). The CDR3 extends over 14 amino acids.

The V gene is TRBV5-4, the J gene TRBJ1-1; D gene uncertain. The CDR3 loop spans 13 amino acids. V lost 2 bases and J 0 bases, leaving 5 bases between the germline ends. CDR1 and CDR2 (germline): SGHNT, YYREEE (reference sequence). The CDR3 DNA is TGTGCCAGCAGCTTACAGCTGAACACTGAAGCTTTCTTT. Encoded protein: CASSLQLNTEAFF. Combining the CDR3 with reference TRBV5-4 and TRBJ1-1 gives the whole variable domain ETGVTQSPTHLIKTRGQQVTLRCSSQSGHNTVSWYQQALGQGPQFIFQYYREEENGRGNFPPRFSGLQFPNYSSELNVNALELDDSALYLCASSLQLNTEAFFGQGTRLTVV.

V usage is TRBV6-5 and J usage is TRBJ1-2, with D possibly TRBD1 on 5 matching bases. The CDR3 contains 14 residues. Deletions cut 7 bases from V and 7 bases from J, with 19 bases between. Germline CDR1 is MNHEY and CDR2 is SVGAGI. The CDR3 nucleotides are TGTGCCAGCACTCCCCCCGGGGGGAAGGGTGGCTACACCTTC. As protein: CASTPPGGKGGYTF.

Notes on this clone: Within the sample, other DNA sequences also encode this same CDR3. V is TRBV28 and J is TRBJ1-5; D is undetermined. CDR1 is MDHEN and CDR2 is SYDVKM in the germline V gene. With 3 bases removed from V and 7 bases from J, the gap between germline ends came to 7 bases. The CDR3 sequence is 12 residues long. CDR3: CASSLPGQPQHF. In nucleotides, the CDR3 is TGTGCCAGCAGTTTGCCGGGACAGCCCCAGCATTTT.